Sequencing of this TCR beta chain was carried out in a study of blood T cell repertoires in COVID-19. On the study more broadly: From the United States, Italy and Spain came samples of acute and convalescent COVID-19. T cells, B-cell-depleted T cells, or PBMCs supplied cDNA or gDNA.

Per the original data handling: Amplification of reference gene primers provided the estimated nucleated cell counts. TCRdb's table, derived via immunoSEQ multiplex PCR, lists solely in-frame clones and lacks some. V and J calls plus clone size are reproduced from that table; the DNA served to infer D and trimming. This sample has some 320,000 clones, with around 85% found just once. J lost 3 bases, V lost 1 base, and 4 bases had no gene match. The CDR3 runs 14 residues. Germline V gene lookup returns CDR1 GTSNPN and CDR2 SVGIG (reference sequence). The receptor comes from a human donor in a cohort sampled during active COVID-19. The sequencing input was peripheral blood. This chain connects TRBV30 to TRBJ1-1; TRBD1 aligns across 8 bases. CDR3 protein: CAWSAGGSDTEAFF. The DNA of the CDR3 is TGTGCCTGGAGTGCAGGGGGCTCGGACACTGAAGCTTTCTTT.